The 21 T cell receptor beta chains listed next were all sequenced from one sample in a study of Ad26.COV2.S vaccination and SARS-CoV-2 variants. Using immunoSEQ multiplex PCR, the repertoire was profiled, and TCRdb retains in-frame clones only, with some absent. The sample has roughly 410,000 clones; 80% to 90% are singletons. Treatment indicated: 15 to 20 received Ad26.COV2.S at low or high dose, single or two shots; about 5 received placebo; per-sample allocation not given. The study sampled participants on day 63 after the first vaccine or placebo injection. The input for sequencing was peripheral blood, taken in a trial of Ad26.COV2.S vaccine versus placebo. The receptors originated from a person aged 18 to 59 who received the Ad26.COV2.S COVID-19 vaccine or a placebo.

With respect to this clone: A junction end diverges from the germline sequence, so it may reflect a read error. This rearrangement joins TRBV13 to TRBJ2-7; D unresolved. Per the germline V gene, CDR1 is PRHDT and CDR2 is FYEKMQ (reference sequence). The CDR3 has 12 amino acids. The CDR3 DNA reads TGTGCCAGCAGCCTAGGTACGGGCGAGCAGTACTTC. This sequence encodes CASSLGTGEQYF.

The CDR3 coding sequence is TGTGCCAGCAGACGGACAGGGACTTCCAAAAACATTCAGTACTTC. This translates into CASRRTGTSKNIQYF. J is TRBJ2-4 and V is TRBV6-5; TRBD1 agrees at 8 bases. CDR3 length: 15 amino acids. The V gene's germline CDR1 is MNHEY and CDR2 SVGAGI. The trim removed 6 bases at V and 2 bases at J, leaving 6 bases unmatched.

This sequence joins TRBV9 and TRBJ1-3, with D hard to call. With 0 bases removed from V and 0 bases from J, the gap between germline ends came to 7 bases. Per germline, CDR1 SGDLS and CDR2 YYNGEE. The CDR3 has 15 residues. For the CDR3, the DNA is TGTGCCAGCAGCGTAGCCCCAGACTCTGGAAACACCATATATTTT. It is translated as CASSVAPDSGNTIYF. The full variable domain, its missing parts supplied by reference TRBV9 and TRBJ1-3, is DSGVTQTPKHLITATGQRVTLRCSPRSGDLSVYWYQQSLDQGLQFLIQYYNGEERAKGNILERFSAQQFPDLHSELNLSSLELGDSALYFCASSVAPDSGNTIYFGEGSWLTVV.

The chain uses TRBV4-1 and TRBJ1-1; D unclear. Trimming shortened V by 5 bases and J by 5 bases, and 12 bases separated the two germline ends. This CDR3 spans 13 amino acids. Germline-derived CDR1 and CDR2 are MGHRA and YSYEKL. CDR3 DNA: TGCGCCAGCAGCGGCTACTGGGGAACTGAAGCTTTCTTT. This gives the protein CASSGYWGTEAFF.

J is TRBJ1-5 and V is TRBV27, with TRBD1 as a possible D gene (5 bases). CDR3 length: 13 residues. V was cut by 5 bases and J by 4 bases, with 9 bases left in between. CDR1 is MNHEY, CDR2 SMNVEV, per germline (reference sequence). This CDR3 is CASSGRVNQPQHF. The CDR3 nucleotides read TGTGCCAGCAGTGGCAGGGTTAATCAGCCCCAGCATTTT.

The V gene is TRBV19, the J gene TRBJ1-2; TRBD1 matches 7 bases. The V segment lost 8 bases and the J segment 8 bases; nucleotides outside the gene matches: 11. Per germline, CDR1 LNHDA and CDR2 SQIVND (reference sequence). The CDR3 length is 13 residues. CDR3 sequence (DNA): TGTGCCAGTCTAAACAGGGGCACGAGGGGCTACACCTTC. It yields the protein CASLNRGTRGYTF.

The CDR3 loop is CASSLRAGGPGEQFF. The CDR3 DNA reads as TGTGCCAGCAGCTTAAGGGCGGGAGGGCCAGGTGAGCAGTTCTTC. The V call is TRBV11-3, the J call TRBJ2-1; the match to TRBD2 covers 9 bases. The CDR3 has 15 residues. Germline CDR1 SGHNT, CDR2 YENEEA. V trimming: 2 bases; J trimming: 9 bases; junction bases outside the gene matches: 8.

The chain carries TRBV11-3 and TRBJ1-4; 9 positions match TRBD1. This CDR3 spans 14 amino acids. Germline values: CDR1 SGHNT, CDR2 YENEEA. The V gene end was trimmed by 6 bases and the J gene end by 6 bases; junction bases not matched to a gene: 5. In DNA, the CDR3 is TGTGCCAGCAGATCACGGACAGGGGATGAAAAACTGTTTTTT. Translating it yields CASRSRTGDEKLFF.

In regard to this clone: This sample includes further DNA sequences coding for the same CDR3. This chain uses TRBV9 with TRBJ1-4; TRBD1 matches at 7 bases. This CDR3 has 14 residues. V was clipped by 3 bases and J by 4 bases; unmatched bases: 3. Germline V gives CDR1 SGDLS, CDR2 YYNGEE. In nucleotides, the CDR3 is TGTGCCAGCAGCGAGACAGGGAATAATGAAAAACTGTTTTTT. It codes for CASSETGNNEKLFF.

This clone was detected only once. This chain connects TRBV9 to TRBJ1-2; 7 bases map to TRBD1. The CDR3 is 12 residues long. Germline-derived CDR1 and CDR2 are SGDLS and YYNGEE. With V trimmed by 3 bases and J by 5 bases, 1 base remained unmatched. The DNA of the CDR3 is TGTGCCAGCAGCGGCAGGGGGTATGGCTACACCTTC. Its translation is CASSGRGYGYTF.

The chain couples TRBV9 to TRBJ1-5, with 7 bases that match TRBD1. V shed 3 bases, J shed 5 bases, and the junction held 5 bases outside the gene matches. The CDR3 spans 14 residues. CDR1 and CDR2 (germline): SGDLS, YYNGEE. CDR3 amino acids: CASSATGSYQPQHF. CDR3 coding DNA: TGTGCCAGCAGCGCGACAGGGAGCTATCAGCCCCAGCATTTT.

J is TRBJ1-3 and V is TRBV4-3, with unresolved D. CDR1 and CDR2 (germline): LGHNA, YSLEER. V was trimmed by 2 bases and J by 0 bases, leaving 8 bases between them. The CDR3 sequence is 15 residues long. The chain's CDR3 is CASSQYQDSGNTIYF. The CDR3 coding sequence is TGCGCCAGCAGCCAATATCAGGACTCTGGAAACACCATATATTTT.

V and J are TRBV6-1 and TRBJ1-2, with TRBD1 matching over 8 bases. V lost 2 bases and J lost 5; bases outside the gene matches: 10. The CDR3 has 16 residues. Germline V CDR1 and CDR2: MNHNS, SASEGT. For the CDR3, the DNA is TGTGCCAGCAGTGAATTAGGTGGGGACAGGATATATGGCTACACCTTC. Amino acid sequence: CASSELGGDRIYGYTF.

The genes are TRBV18 and TRBJ1-4, with D hard to call. V lost 3 bases to trimming and J lost 3 bases, with 8 bases between them. The germline CDR1 and CDR2 sequences are KGHSH and LQKENI. CDR3 size: 14 residues. CDR3 sequence (DNA): TGTGCCAGCTCACCTCCCAGGCCTAATGAAAAACTGTTTTTT. This encodes CASSPPRPNEKLFF.

The rearrangement joins TRBV5-1 to TRBJ1-3; tentatively, D is TRBD1 (5 bases). CDR1 SGHRS and CDR2 YFSETQ come from the germline V gene. Trimming removed 7 bases from V and 0 bases from J, with 14 bases in between. The CDR3 totals 15 residues. The CDR3 sequence is CASRGPGRSGNTIYF. In DNA, the CDR3 is TGCGCCAGCCGGGGACCCGGGCGCTCTGGAAACACCATATATTTT.

The CDR3: CASAYSGGLDTQYF. CDR3 coding DNA: TGTGCCAGCGCATATAGCGGGGGGCTGGATACGCAGTATTTT. This sequence joins TRBV6-5 and TRBJ2-3; 10 bases are a match to TRBD2. Germline loops: CDR1 MNHEY, CDR2 SVGAGI. The V gene end was trimmed by 8 bases and the J gene end by 6 bases; junction bases not matched to a gene: 8. The CDR3 has 14 residues.

The chain has TRBV23-1 and TRBJ1-2; D is unclear. TRBV23-1 is identified as an open reading frame with a role that is uncertain. The CDR3 loop spans 20 amino acids. Deletions cut 2 bases from V and 5 bases from J, with 30 bases between. The chain's CDR3 is CASSQGCAVPSTRTSYGYTF. The CDR3, as DNA: TGCGCCAGCAGTCAAGGATGCGCGGTTCCGTCGACGAGGACTAGTTATGGCTACACCTTC.

The rearrangement joins TRBV5-6 to TRBJ2-3; unclear D gene. Germline V gives CDR1 SGHDT, CDR2 YYEEEE. This CDR3 is 18 amino acids long. The V end lost 0 bases, the J end lost 5 bases, and 22 bases lay between the germline ends. The CDR3 region has the DNA TGTGCCAGCAGCTTGGTCCGGACGGCTTTCACTTCAGGAGATACGCAGTATTTT. Its translation is CASSLVRTAFTSGDTQYF. Looking up the rest from reference TRBV5-6 and TRBJ2-3 gives the full variable domain: DAGVTQSPTHLIKTRGQQVTLRCSPKSGHDTVSWYQQALGQGPQFIFQYYEEEERQRGNFPDRFSGHQFPNYSSELNVNALLLGDSALYLCASSLVRTAFTSGDTQYFGPGTRLTVL.

The chain employs TRBV19 and TRBJ1-1; 7 bases map to TRBD1. The V gene end was trimmed by 7 bases and the J gene end by 4 bases; junction bases not matched to a gene: 9. Germline V gives CDR1 LNHDA, CDR2 SQIVND (reference sequence). The CDR3 totals 14 residues. Written as DNA, the CDR3 is TGTGCCAGTATAGAGAGGGGGCGACCCACTGAAGCTTTCTTT. Translation: CASIERGRPTEAFF. The variable domain in full, completed from reference TRBV19 and TRBJ1-1, reads DGGITQSPKYLFRKEGQNVTLSCEQNLNHDAMYWYRQDPGQGLRLIYYSQIVNDFQKGDIAEGYSVSREKKESFPLTVTSAQKNPTAFYLCASIERGRPTEAFFGQGTRLTVV.

This sequence joins TRBV5-1 and TRBJ2-1; 9 nucleotides agree with TRBD2. The CDR3 contains 14 residues. Germline loops: CDR1 SGHRS, CDR2 YFSETQ. Germline trimming cut 6 bases from V and 7 bases from J; bases unmatched to any gene: 8. The CDR3 DNA sequence: TGCGCCAGCAAGCAGGTAGCGGGAGTTAATGAGCAGTTCTTC. This encodes CASKQVAGVNEQFF.

This chain's CDR3 is CASSYSSRAANQPQHF. In DNA form, the CDR3 reads TGTGCCAGCAGTTACTCGAGCAGGGCTGCCAATCAGCCCCAGCATTTT. This chain connects TRBV6-6 to TRBJ1-5; perhaps TRBD1 as D (5 bases). This CDR3 comprises 16 residues. Germline CDR1 MNHNY, CDR2 SVGAGI (reference sequence). Trimming shortened V by 0 bases and J by 3 bases, and 12 bases separated the two germline ends.